The T cell receptor beta chain under discussion was sequenced for a study of shared clonotypes between healthy human individuals. Study-level results: Generation probabilities were higher for clonotypes shared across all four sorted-subset donors than for unshared ones.

CDR1 is MNHNS and CDR2 is SASEGT in the germline V gene. Trimming took 6 bases from V and 0 from J, leaving 8 bases between them. This CDR3 is built from 14 residues. Some clones are missing from TCRdb's copy, which holds only in-frame ones; the method was immunoSEQ multiplex PCR. Altogether roughly 680,000 clones are present, 55% to 80% being singletons, with the ten largest covering more than 1.5%. For this clone: The target antigen is unknown.

The sample taken for sequencing was memory CD4+ T cells sorted from blood. Subset specified: CD45RA-negative fraction. This TCR was sampled from a woman in her 30s in good health. J is TRBJ2-2 and V is TRBV6-1; unclear D gene. This chain's CDR3 is CASRSAPNTGELFF. CDR3 coding DNA: TGTGCCAGCAGGTCGGCCCCGAACACCGGGGAGCTGTTTTTT.